This T cell receptor beta chain was sequenced during a study of identical twins. The study's findings and limits: Rather than following the same donors, the conclusions depended on cross-sectional statistical analysis.

In TCRdb, the 5' RACE reads were re-called with MiXCR into one record per CDR3 protein. The sample holds some 330,000 distinct CDR3 sequences, roughly 10% seen once. This clonotype was counted a few times. Its specificity is not known. The germline CDR1 and CDR2 sequences are DFQATT and SNEGSKA (reference sequence). The CDR3 consists of 17 residues. The V end was cut by 0 bases, the J end by 0 bases, with 12 bases between. Sequenced: naive T cells sorted from blood. The J gene is TRBJ2-6, the V gene TRBV20-1; unclear D gene. The receptor comes from a woman aged 50 to 65 in good health. The CDR3 nucleotides read TGCAGTGCTAGAGATCTCCTATCGGTCTCTGGGGCCAACGTCCTGACTTTC. It is translated as CSARDLLSVSGANVLTF.